The 6 T cell receptor beta chains reported below all come from one sample, sequenced in a study of control samples from healthy donors and cancer patients. Libraries were prepared by immunoSEQ multiplex PCR; TCRdb keeps only in-frame clonotypes and omits some of them. The table records tens of thousands of clones, 85% of them present only once. The sequenced sample was blood. Every receptor here comes from a man between 40 and 49 years old in good health.

A single count supports this clone. The gene calls are TRBV19 and TRBJ2-1, with 7 bases matching TRBD1. The V segment lost 6 bases and the J segment 0 bases; nucleotides outside the gene matches: 5. The germline V gene encodes CDR1 LNHDA and CDR2 SQIVND (reference sequence). The CDR3 length is 15 residues. The CDR3 bases are TGTGCCAGTAGGGGGACAGTACACTCCTACAATGAGCAGTTCTTC. Protein sequence: CASRGTVHSYNEQFF. Drawing the rest from reference TRBV19 and TRBJ2-1, the complete variable domain is DGGITQSPKYLFRKEGQNVTLSCEQNLNHDAMYWYRQDPGQGLRLIYYSQIVNDFQKGDIAEGYSVSREKKESFPLTVTSAQKNPTAFYLCASRGTVHSYNEQFFGPGTRLTVL.

The chain couples TRBV18 to TRBJ2-7; no reliable D call. Trimming left V 2 bases short and J 6 bases short, with 14 bases between. Per the germline V gene, CDR1 is KGHSH and CDR2 is LQKENI. This CDR3 contains 14 residues. The CDR3 DNA follows: TGTGCCAGCTCACCAAACTCCGGCGGTCGCGAGCAGTACTTC. The encoded protein is CASSPNSGGREQYF.

The V call is TRBV7-2, the J call TRBJ2-3; D ambiguous. Germline values: CDR1 SGHTA, CDR2 FQGNSA. CDR3 size: 14 residues. Trimming shortened V by 3 bases and J by 4 bases, and 11 bases separated the two germline ends. Here the CDR3 reads CASSFKSGPDTQYF. The CDR3 region has the DNA TGTGCCAGCAGCTTCAAGTCCGGGCCAGATACGCAGTATTTT.

This clone was detected once. The J gene is TRBJ2-1, the V gene TRBV11-2; 11 nucleotides line up with TRBD1. V was clipped by 1 base and J by 6 bases; unmatched bases: 8. CDR3 length equals 17 residues. CDR1 SGHAT and CDR2 FQNNGV come from the germline V gene. This CDR3 reads CASSLGGPGTGGNEQFF. In DNA form, the CDR3 reads TGTGCCAGCAGCTTAGGGGGACCCGGGACAGGGGGCAATGAGCAGTTCTTC.

The chain joins TRBV7-8 to TRBJ2-7; no reliable D call. The CDR3 length is 12 residues. V was shortened by 5 bases and J by 6 bases, with 11 bases between the two germline ends. The V gene's germline CDR1 is SGHVS and CDR2 FQNEAQ. This CDR3 is CASSPTDLEQYF. In nucleotides, the CDR3 is TGTGCCAGCAGCCCCACAGATCTCGAGCAGTACTTC.

The DNA of the CDR3 is TGTGCCAGCAGCTCGGACAGGACCTACGAGCAGTACTTC. This sequence encodes CASSSDRTYEQYF. V is TRBV5-4 and J is TRBJ2-7; TRBD1 aligns across 7 bases. CDR3 length equals 13 residues. J was trimmed by 2 bases and V by 3 bases; bases with no gene match: 2. CDR1 is SGHNT, CDR2 YYREEE, per germline (reference sequence). The full variable domain, with the rest looked up from reference TRBV5-4 and TRBJ2-7, is ETGVTQSPTHLIKTRGQQVTLRCSSQSGHNTVSWYQQALGQGPQFIFQYYREEENGRGNFPPRFSGLQFPNYSSELNVNALELDDSALYLCASSSDRTYEQYFGPGTRLTVT.